This T cell receptor (beta chain) was recovered during a study of CD8 T cells in Susac syndrome. Multiple sclerosis controls were treatment-naive patients with stable or active relapsing-remitting disease. The CD8+ and CD4+ T cells were isolated magnetically using a negative isolation approach, whereas the TEMRA cells were enriched by FACS. The CDR3 is 15 residues long. Germline CDR1 reads MNHEY; CDR2 reads SVGAGI. J was trimmed by 2 bases and V by 6 bases; bases with no gene match: 7. Random-hexamer reverse transcription was applied to roughly 0.5 to 1 ug RNA. The TCR beta CDR3 was amplified by immunoSEQ multiplex PCR across 54 Vbeta, 13 Jbeta. TCRdb used MiXCR to reprocess the immunoSEQ multiplex PCR reads, holding one entry per CDR3 protein. The table includes 120,000 to 150,000 distinct CDR3 sequences, about 95% detected once.

The chain joins TRBV6-5 to TRBJ1-5; 7 bases fit TRBD1. Source material: CD4+ T cells from PBMCs. The clonotype was recovered from a human donor with multiple sclerosis. The CDR3 nucleotides are TGTGCCAGCAGCAGACAGGGATTGGGCAATCAGCCCCAGCATTTT. Its translation is CASSRQGLGNQPQHF.